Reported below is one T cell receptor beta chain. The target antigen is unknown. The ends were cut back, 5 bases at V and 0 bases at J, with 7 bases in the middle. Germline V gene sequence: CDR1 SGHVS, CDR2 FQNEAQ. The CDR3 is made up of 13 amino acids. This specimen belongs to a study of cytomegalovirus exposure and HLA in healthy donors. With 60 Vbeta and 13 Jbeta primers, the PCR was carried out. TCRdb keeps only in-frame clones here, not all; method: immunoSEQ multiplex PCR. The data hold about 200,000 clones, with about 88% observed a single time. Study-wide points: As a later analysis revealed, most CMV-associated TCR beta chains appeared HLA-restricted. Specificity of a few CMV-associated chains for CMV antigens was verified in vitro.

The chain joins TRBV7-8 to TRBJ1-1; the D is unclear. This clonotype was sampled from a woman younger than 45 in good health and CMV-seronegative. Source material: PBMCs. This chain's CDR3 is CASSPRMNTEAFF. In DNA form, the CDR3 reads TGTGCCAGCAGCCCGAGGATGAACACTGAAGCTTTCTTT.